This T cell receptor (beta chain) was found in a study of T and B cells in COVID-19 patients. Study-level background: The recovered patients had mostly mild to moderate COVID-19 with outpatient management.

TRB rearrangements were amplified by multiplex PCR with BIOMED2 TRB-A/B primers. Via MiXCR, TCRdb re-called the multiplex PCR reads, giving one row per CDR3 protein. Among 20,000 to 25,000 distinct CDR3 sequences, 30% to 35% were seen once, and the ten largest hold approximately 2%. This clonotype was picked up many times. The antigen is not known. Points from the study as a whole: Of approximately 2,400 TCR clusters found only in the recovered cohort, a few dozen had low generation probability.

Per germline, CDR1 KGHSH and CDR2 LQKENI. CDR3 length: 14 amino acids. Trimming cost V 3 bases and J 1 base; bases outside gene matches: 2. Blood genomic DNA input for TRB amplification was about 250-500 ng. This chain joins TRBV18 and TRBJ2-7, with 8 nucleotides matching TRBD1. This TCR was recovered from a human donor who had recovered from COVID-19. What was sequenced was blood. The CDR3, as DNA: TGTGCCAGCTCACCGGGACAGGCATCCTACGAGCAGTACTTC. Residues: CASSPGQASYEQYF.